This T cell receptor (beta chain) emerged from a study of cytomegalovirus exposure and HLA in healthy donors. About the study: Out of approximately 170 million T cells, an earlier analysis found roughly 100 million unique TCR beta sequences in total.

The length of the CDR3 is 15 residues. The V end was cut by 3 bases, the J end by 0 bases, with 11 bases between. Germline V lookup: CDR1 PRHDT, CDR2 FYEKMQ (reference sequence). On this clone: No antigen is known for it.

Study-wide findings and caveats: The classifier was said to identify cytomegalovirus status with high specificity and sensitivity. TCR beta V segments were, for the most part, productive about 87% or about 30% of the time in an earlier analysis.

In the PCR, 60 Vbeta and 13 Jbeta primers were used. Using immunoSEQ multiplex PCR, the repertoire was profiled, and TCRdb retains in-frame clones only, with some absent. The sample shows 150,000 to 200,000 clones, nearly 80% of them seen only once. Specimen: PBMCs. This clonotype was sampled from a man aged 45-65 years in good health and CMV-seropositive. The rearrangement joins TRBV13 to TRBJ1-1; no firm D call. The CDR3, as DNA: TGTGCCAGCAGCTTGAGCGAGGCTCTGAACACTGAAGCTTTCTTT. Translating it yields CASSLSEALNTEAFF.